This T cell receptor beta chain was documented in a study of blood T cell repertoires in COVID-19. Across the study: The origin of the acute and convalescent COVID-19 samples was the United States, Italy and Spain. The cDNA or gDNA used as material had been derived from T cells, B-cell-depleted T cells, or PBMCs.

In germline, CDR1 is SGHTA, CDR2 FQGNSA. With 5 bases removed from V and 0 bases from J, the gap between germline ends came to 11 bases. The CDR3 runs to 14 residues. Some clones are missing from TCRdb's copy, which holds only in-frame ones; the method was immunoSEQ multiplex PCR. The sample holds under 250,000 clones, 75% to 85% seen once. The TCR was taken from a woman in her 70s with acute or convalescent COVID-19. Sequences were obtained from peripheral blood. V and J are TRBV7-2 and TRBJ2-7, with D perhaps TRBD1 (6 bases). The CDR3 DNA sequence: TGTGCCAGCAGCGCCCAGGGGAGCTCCTACGAGCAGTACTTC. The encoded protein is CASSAQGSSYEQYF.